This T cell receptor (beta chain) was identified in a study of blood T cell repertoires in COVID-19 (dated by TCRdb to about 2020). In terms of the full investigation: Samples from collaborators originated in the United States, Italy and Spain and spanned both the acute and convalescent phases of COVID-19. The prospective study material was composed of cDNA or gDNA derived from T cells, B-cell-depleted T cells, or PBMCs. The dataset comprised deeply sampled blood TCRbeta repertoires from subjects exposed to, actively infected with, or recovered from COVID-19. The repertoires were made available in a free public database intended to serve as a resource for research on the immune response to SARS-CoV-2. Samples were obtained from the ongoing ImmuneRACE study (first 160 participants) and from approximately 1,200 subjects provided by 6 global collaborators. A de-identified subject ID, COVID-19 status, age in years and sex were almost always included in the sample metadata. Where available, HLA class I and class II types were obtained from metadata supplied by the sample provider rather than from assay-based typing. What the research found in general, with its limitations: Clinical and demographic metadata were provided uncurated, with the amount varying by source and participant.

The germline V gene (reference sequence) supplies CDR1 LNHNV and CDR2 YYDKDF. The junction shows trimming of 4 bases on V and 2 bases on J, plus 10 bases between the germline ends. Its CDR3 holds 14 amino acids, cysteine through phenylalanine. The only DNA kept is the CDR3, 42 bases in frame from the first base. One collaborating source in Seattle enrolled patients while the patients were actively infected and followed the patients over time throughout the course of disease. Collaborating institutions collected whole blood in K2EDTA tubes following their own protocols. Collaborator samples were shipped for TCRbeta analysis as frozen whole blood, isolated PBMCs, or DNA extracted from either sample type. TCRbeta CDR3 regions were amplified from genomic DNA using the immunoSEQ Assay, a bias-controlled multiplex PCR. In the paper's pipeline: The number of nucleated cells in each sample was estimated by amplification of reference gene primers within the assay. Sequence reads were collapsed and filtered to measure the absolute abundance of every unique TCRbeta CDR3 rearrangement. For each sample, productive Simpson clonality was calculated by taking the square root of Simpson's diversity index across productive rearrangements. As stored in TCRdb, this immuneACCESS dataset retains in-frame rearrangements with V and J assigned. A fraction of the clones does not appear; measured against another copy, unresolved V genes explain less than half of the discrepancy, and the remainder lacks a known reason. The V and J calls and the clone size are those of that table, but D and trimming were determined from the DNA. The sample table shows about 370,000 clones, and roughly nine tenths are seen once. The top ten clones comprise 3% of the sample.

With respect to this clone: Its antigen is unknown. No base quality values were provided; no much bigger clone lies one nucleotide off.

Material for sequencing was peripheral blood. This sequence originates from a young woman with COVID-19, enrolled during active disease. The V and J segments used are TRBV15 and TRBJ2-3; TRBD2 could be the D gene, as 5 bases match. The CDR3 protein: CATSKSDYTDTQYF. The DNA is as follows: TGTGCCACCAGCAAATCAGACTACACAGATACGCAGTATTTT.